This T cell receptor (beta chain) was documented in a study of blood T cells in healthy people across ages. Broader study findings: A greater number of naive CD4+ cells and higher diversity distinguished long-lived donors from aged donors.

Comments on this clonotype: The antigen remains undetermined.

Then a second PCR, running roughly 6 to 12 cycles, was carried out with a sample-barcoded 5' primer and a J-beta primer mix. TCRdb re-derived calls from the 5' RACE reads in MiXCR, one entry per CDR3 protein. The sample comprises around 780,000 distinct CDR3 sequences, around 25% of which are singletons, and around 3% rests with the top ten. Per sample, extraction of total RNA gave at least 6 micrograms in every case. Per germline, CDR1 SNHLY and CDR2 FYNNEI. This CDR3 has 15 residues. Trimming left V 6 bases short and J 0 bases short, with 12 bases between. The data also belong to a second study, concerning T cells of mothers and their children. According to that study: Over five children and their three healthy Caucasian mothers were the donors. In the second PCR, M1S primer introduced barcodes and 2-4 random bases.

The sequenced material came from blood. This sequence was found in a boy younger than 18 in good health. The chain employs TRBV2 and TRBJ2-1; D might be TRBD2 (5 bases). The DNA for the CDR3 is TGTGCCAGCAGCCGATGGGAGAGCTCCTACAATGAGCAGTTCTTC. Its translation: CASSRWESSYNEQFF.